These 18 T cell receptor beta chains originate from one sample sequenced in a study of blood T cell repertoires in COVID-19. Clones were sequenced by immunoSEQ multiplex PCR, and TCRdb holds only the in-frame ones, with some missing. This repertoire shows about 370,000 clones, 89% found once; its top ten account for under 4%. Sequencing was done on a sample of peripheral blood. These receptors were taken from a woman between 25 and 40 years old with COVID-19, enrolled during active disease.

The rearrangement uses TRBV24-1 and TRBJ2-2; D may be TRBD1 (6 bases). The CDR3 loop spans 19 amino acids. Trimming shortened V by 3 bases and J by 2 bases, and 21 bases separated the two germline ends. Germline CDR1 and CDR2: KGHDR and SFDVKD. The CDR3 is CATSDPGWMQGPNTGELFF. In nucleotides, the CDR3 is TGTGCCACCAGTGATCCAGGGTGGATGCAGGGGCCAAACACCGGGGAGCTGTTTTTT.

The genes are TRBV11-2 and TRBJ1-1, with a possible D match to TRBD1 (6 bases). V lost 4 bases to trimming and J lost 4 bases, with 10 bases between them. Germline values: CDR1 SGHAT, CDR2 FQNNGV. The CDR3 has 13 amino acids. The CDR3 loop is CASSSGGSTEAFF. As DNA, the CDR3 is TGTGCCAGCAGCTCTGGGGGCTCCACTGAAGCTTTCTTT.

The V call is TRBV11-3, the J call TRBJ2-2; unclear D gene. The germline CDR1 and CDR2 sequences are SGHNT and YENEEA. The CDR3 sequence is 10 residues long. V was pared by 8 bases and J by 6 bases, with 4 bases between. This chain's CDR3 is CASAAGELFF. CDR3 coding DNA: TGTGCCAGCGCGGCCGGGGAGCTGTTTTTT.

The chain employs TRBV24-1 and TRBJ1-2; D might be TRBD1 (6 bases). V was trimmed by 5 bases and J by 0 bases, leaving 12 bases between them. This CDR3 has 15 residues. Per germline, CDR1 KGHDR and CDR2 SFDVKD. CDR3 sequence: CATSVSRGPNYGYTF. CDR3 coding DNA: TGTGCCACCAGTGTTAGCAGGGGCCCTAACTATGGCTACACCTTC.

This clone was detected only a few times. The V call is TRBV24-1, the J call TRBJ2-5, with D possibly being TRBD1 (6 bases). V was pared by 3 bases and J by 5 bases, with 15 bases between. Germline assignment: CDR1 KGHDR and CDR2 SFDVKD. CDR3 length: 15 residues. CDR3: CATSDKTGLEETQYF. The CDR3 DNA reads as TGTGCCACCAGTGATAAGACAGGCCTCGAGGAGACCCAGTACTTC.

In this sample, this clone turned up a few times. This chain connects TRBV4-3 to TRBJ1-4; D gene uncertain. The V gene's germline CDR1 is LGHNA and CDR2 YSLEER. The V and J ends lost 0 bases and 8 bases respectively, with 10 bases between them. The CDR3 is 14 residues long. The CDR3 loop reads CASSQDARVEKLFF. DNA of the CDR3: TGCGCCAGCAGCCAAGACGCGCGAGTAGAAAAACTGTTTTTT.

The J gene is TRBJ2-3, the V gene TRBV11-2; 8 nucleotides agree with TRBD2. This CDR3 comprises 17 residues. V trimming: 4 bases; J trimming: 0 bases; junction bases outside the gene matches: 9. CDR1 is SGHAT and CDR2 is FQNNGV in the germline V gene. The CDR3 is CASSSPRAGGSTDTQYF. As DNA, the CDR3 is TGTGCCAGCAGCTCCCCTAGGGCGGGGGGAAGCACAGATACGCAGTATTTT.

The CDR3: CASSLVHLGPSGSWTDTQYF. The CDR3 nucleotides are TGTGCCAGCAGCTTAGTCCACCTGGGGCCTAGCGGGAGTTGGACAGATACGCAGTATTTT. The chain is built from TRBV7-8 and TRBJ2-3; 10 bases agree with TRBD2. J gave up 3 bases and V 1 base, and 16 bases lay outside the gene matches. The CDR3 has 20 amino acids. Per the germline V gene, CDR1 is SGHVS and CDR2 is FQNEAQ.

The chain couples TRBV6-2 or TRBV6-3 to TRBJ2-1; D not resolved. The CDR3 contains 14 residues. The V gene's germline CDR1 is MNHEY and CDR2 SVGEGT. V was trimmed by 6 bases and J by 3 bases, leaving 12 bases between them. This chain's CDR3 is CASSPSGVYNEQFF. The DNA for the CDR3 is TGTGCCAGCAGCCCCTCTGGAGTCTACAATGAGCAGTTCTTC.

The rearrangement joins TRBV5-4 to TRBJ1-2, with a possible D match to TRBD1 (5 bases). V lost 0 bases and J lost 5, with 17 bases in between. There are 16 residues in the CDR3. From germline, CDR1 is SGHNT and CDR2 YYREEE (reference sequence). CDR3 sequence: CASSLEAGAGLYGYTF. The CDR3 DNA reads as TGTGCCAGCAGCTTGGAGGCAGGAGCGGGACTTTATGGCTACACCTTC.

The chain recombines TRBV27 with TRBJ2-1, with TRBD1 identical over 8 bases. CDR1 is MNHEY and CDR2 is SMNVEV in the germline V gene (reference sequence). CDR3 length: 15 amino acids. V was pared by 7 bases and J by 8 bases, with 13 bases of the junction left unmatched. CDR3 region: CASTPSRTGKDEQFF. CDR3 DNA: TGTGCCAGCACCCCGTCCCGGACAGGGAAGGATGAGCAGTTCTTC.

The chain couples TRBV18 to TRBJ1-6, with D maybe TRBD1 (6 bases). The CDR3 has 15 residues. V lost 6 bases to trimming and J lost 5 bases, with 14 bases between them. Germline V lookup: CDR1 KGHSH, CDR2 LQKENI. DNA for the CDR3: TGTGCCAGCTCCGAGAGGGGGGGCAATAATTCACCCCTCCACTTT. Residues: CASSERGGNNSPLHF.

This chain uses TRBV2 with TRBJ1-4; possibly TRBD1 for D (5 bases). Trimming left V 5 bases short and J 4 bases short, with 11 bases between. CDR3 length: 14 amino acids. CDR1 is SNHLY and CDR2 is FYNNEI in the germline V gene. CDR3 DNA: TGTGCCAGCAGTAAGACAGAGCTTAATGAAAAACTGTTTTTT. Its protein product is CASSKTELNEKLFF.

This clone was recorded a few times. The CDR3 spells CASSPWGQGAQEAFF. The CDR3 coding sequence is TGTGCCAGCAGCCCTTGGGGACAGGGGGCCCAAGAAGCTTTCTTT. This sequence joins TRBV9 and TRBJ1-1; 12 bases are shared with TRBD1. Losses at the gene ends were 4 bases for V and 8 bases for J; bases not matched to a gene: 9. From germline, CDR1 is SGDLS and CDR2 YYNGEE. This CDR3 spans 15 amino acids.

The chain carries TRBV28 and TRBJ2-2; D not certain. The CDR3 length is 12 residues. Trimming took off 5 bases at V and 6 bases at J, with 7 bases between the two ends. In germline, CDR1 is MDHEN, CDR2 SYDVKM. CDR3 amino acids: CASSLISGELFF. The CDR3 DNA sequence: TGTGCCAGCAGTCTTATTTCCGGGGAGCTGTTTTTT.

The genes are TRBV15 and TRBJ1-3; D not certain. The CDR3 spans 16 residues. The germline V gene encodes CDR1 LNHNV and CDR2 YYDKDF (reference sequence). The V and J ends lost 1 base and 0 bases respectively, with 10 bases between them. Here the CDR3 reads CATSRGTDFSGNTIYF. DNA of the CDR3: TGTGCCACCAGCAGAGGGACGGACTTCTCTGGAAACACCATATATTTT.

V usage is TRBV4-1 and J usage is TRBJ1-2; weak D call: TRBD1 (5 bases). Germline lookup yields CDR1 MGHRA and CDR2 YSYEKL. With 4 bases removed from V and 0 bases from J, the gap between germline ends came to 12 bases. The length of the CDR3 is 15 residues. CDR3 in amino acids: CASSLILTANYGYTF. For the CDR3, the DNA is TGCGCCAGCAGCCTTATCCTGACAGCTAACTATGGCTACACCTTC.

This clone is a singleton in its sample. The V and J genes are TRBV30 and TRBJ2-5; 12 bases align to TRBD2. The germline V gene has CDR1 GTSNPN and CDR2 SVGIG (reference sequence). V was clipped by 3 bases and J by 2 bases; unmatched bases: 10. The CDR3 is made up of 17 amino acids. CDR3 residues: CAWSVNSGTSGQETQYF. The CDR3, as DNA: TGTGCCTGGAGCGTTAACTCCGGGACTAGCGGGCAAGAGACCCAGTACTTC. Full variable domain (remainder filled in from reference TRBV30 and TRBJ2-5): SQTIHQWPATLVQPVGSPLSLECTVEGTSNPNLYWYRQAAGRGLQLLFYSVGIGQISSEVPQNLSASRPQDRQFILSSKKLLLSDSGFYLCAWSVNSGTSGQETQYFGPGTRLLVL.